Following are 4 T cell receptor beta chains from one sample sequenced in a study of T cells expressing NK-cell markers. TCRdb reprocessed the 5' RACE reads and reports one entry per CDR3 protein, with no DNA. There are hundreds of thousands of distinct CDR3 sequences in the sample, with about 7.3% held by the top ten. Sequencing was done on a sample of blood T cells: a sorted CD56 or NKG2C T cell subset, CD4+ or CD8+ T cells, or bulk PBMC T cells (not recorded which). These receptors were obtained from a woman between 18 and 70 years old in good health.

The chain employs TRBV30 and TRBJ2-3. Germline CDR1 is GTSNPN and CDR2 is SVGIG (reference sequence). The CDR3 is made up of 13 amino acids. CDR3 amino acids: CAWSGRSTDTQYF.

The chain combines TRBV7-2 with TRBJ2-3. The germline V gene has CDR1 SGHTA and CDR2 FQGNSA. The CDR3 spans 14 residues. The CDR3 sequence: CASSEWPFTDTQYF.

The chain has TRBV7-9 and TRBJ1-5; there is no DNA to check the TCRdb D call of TRBD1. This CDR3 has 15 residues. In germline, CDR1 is SEHNR, CDR2 FQNEAQ (reference sequence). The CDR3 region is CASSLTGGNNQPQHF.

The chain is built from TRBV27 and TRBJ1-6. This CDR3 has 15 amino acids. Germline V gene sequence: CDR1 MNHEY, CDR2 SMNVEV (reference sequence). The CDR3: CASSLEGLMNSPLHF.